The 6 T cell receptor beta chains below all came from one sample that was sequenced in a study of OX40 agonist ivuxolimab in advanced cancers. Repertoires were generated with immunoSEQ multiplex PCR, while TCRdb's copy carries only in-frame clones and drops some. In the table there are more than 70,000 clones, approximately 81% of which are singletons. Source: CD4+ or CD8+ T cells sorted from blood, taken in a trial of the OX40 agonist ivuxolimab. The origin of the receptors is an adult with an advanced solid tumor such as melanoma, head and neck, liver or kidney cancer.

This chain joins TRBV6-5 and TRBJ1-3; D ambiguous. The CDR3 spans 12 residues. Trimming took 3 bases from V and 7 from J, leaving 7 bases between them. CDR1 is MNHEY and CDR2 is SVGAGI in the germline V gene. CDR3 loop: CASSYGGNTIYF. In DNA, the CDR3 is TGTGCCAGCAGTTATGGCGGTAACACCATATATTTT.

This clone was counted once. V and J are TRBV6-1 and TRBJ1-3, with 8 bases identical to TRBD1. Unmatched junction bases numbered 4, after V lost 9 bases and J lost 0 bases. Per the germline V gene, CDR1 is MNHNS and CDR2 is SASEGT. The CDR3 extends over 14 amino acids. Written as DNA, the CDR3 is TGTGCCAGTGACAGGGGAAGCTCTGGAAACACCATATATTTT. Translating gives CASDRGSSGNTIYF.

A note on this clone: A junction boundary mismatches the germline segment, possibly from a read error. The identical CDR3 is also encoded by other nucleotide sequences in the sample. The chain joins TRBV6-5 to TRBJ1-4; D might be TRBD1 (6 bases). Germline V gene lookup returns CDR1 MNHEY and CDR2 SVGAGI. The CDR3 is 14 amino acids. The CDR3 DNA sequence: TGTGCCAGCAGTGCAATGGGGGCTTATGGGCAACTGTTTTTC. As protein: CASSAMGAYGQLFF.

J is TRBJ2-6 and V is TRBV6-5; perhaps TRBD2 as D (6 bases). Germline V gene sequence: CDR1 MNHEY, CDR2 SVGAGI. V was trimmed by 8 bases and J by 0 bases, leaving 11 bases between them. This CDR3 region has 15 residues. The CDR3 DNA sequence: TGTGCCAGCCCCGGGGGATACTCTGGGGCCAACGTCCTGACTTTC. It encodes CASPGGYSGANVLTF.

The gene calls are TRBV5-1 and TRBJ2-1; D tentatively reads TRBD1 or TRBD2 (5 bases each). Deletions cut 4 bases from V and 3 bases from J, with 17 bases between. Per germline, CDR1 SGHRS and CDR2 YFSETQ. The CDR3 length is 16 residues. The CDR3 sequence: CASSLTAVQGYNEQFF. The DNA of the CDR3 is TGCGCCAGCAGCCTAACAGCGGTCCAGGGCTACAATGAGCAGTTCTTC.

CDR3 sequence (DNA): TGTGCCAGCAGCCCCCCGACAGGGAGGAACACTGAAGCTTTCTTT. It yields the protein CASSPPTGRNTEAFF. The rearrangement joins TRBV4-2 to TRBJ1-1, with 7 bases lining up with TRBD1. V lost 4 bases to trimming and J lost 1 base; unmatched junction nucleotides: 6. The CDR3 length is 15 residues. The germline V gene has CDR1 LGHNA and CDR2 YNFKEQ.